These T cell receptor beta chains were read from a single sample in a study of beta chain features in type 1 diabetes. The assay was immunoSEQ multiplex PCR, and TCRdb's table has in-frame clones only and misses some. Altogether hundreds of thousands of clones are present, 13% to 15% being singletons, with the ten largest covering around 0.016%. Specimen: naive CD4+ T cells from blood. The receptors stem from a young man with type 1 diabetes. Each CDR3 is given with its conserved first and last residue. D genes are given only for firm matches. For some rows the clone size is stated as once, few or many, or as a class when expanded; others skip it.

TRBJ2-7 | TRBD1 | . | TRBV9 | TGTGCCAGCAGTGGGGGGACAGGGACCTACGAGCAGTACTTC | CASSGGTGTYEQYF
TRBJ1-2 | . | . | TRBV28 | TGTGCCAGCAGAACCAGCGGGATTAACTATGGCTACACCTTC | CASRTSGINYGYTF
TRBJ2-4 | TRBD2 | . | TRBV5-6 | TGTGCCAGCAGCTTGGTTCCTAGCGGGAGTCAGGGGGTCATTCAGTACTTC | CASSLVPSGSQGVIQYF
TRBJ2-7 | TRBD2 | . | TRBV7-3 | TGTGCCAGCAGCTTATTAGCGGGAAGGGGCGAGCAGTACTTC | CASSLLAGRGEQYF
TRBJ2-3 | TRBD1 | few | TRBV27 | TGTGCCAGCTTTAGTACCGGGACAGGGGTTACGTATTTT | CASFSTGTGVTYF
TRBJ1-1 | TRBD1 | . | TRBV29-1 | TGCAGCGCAGAATTAGGACAGGGGGCGTCTCATGCTTTAGCTTTCTTT | CSAELGQGASHALAFF
TRBJ2-3 | . | . | TRBV6-1 | TGTGCCAGCAGTGGGCTTCCCAGCACAGATACGCAGTATTTT | CASSGLPSTDTQYF
TRBJ2-3 | TRBD2 | few | TRBV10-3 | TGTGGGACAGCGGGAGCCACAGATACGCAGTATTTT | CGTAGATDTQYF
TRBJ2-1 | TRBD2 | . | TRBV6-5 | TGTGCCAGCAGTTACTCTAGGGGACTAGGATCTGGTGAGCAGTTCTTC | CASSYSRGLGSGEQFF
TRBJ2-2 | TRBD2 | few | TRBV5-1 | TGCGCCAGCAGCGCTAGCGGGAGGATCACCGGGGAGCTGTTTTTT | CASSASGRITGELFF
TRBJ2-7 | . | few | TRBV10-3 | TGTGCCATGACAGGAGACGAATCCTACGAGCAGTACTTC | CAMTGDESYEQYF
TRBJ2-2 | . | . | TRBV7-9 | TGTGCCAGCAGCACCCGGGATAACACCGGGGAGCTGTTTTTT | CASSTRDNTGELFF
TRBJ2-1 | . | . | TRBV12-5 | TGTGCTAGTGGCAGGGATTACCCCTTGGATGAGCAGTTCTTC | CASGRDYPLDEQFF
TRBJ2-3 | TRBD1 | . | TRBV7-3 | TGTGCCAGCAGCTCGGACAGGGAAGATACGCAGTATTTT | CASSSDREDTQYF
TRBJ1-2 | . | few | TRBV7-2 | TGTGCCAGCAGCCCCCGGGTGGATGGCTACACCTTC | CASSPRVDGYTF
TRBJ2-5 | . | few | TRBV5-1 | TGCGCCAGCAGCTTATCAGGGGAAGAGACCCAGTACTTC | CASSLSGEETQYF
TRBJ1-5 | . | few | TRBV6-1 | TGTGCCAGCAGTGCCGTTCGGGGTCAGCCCCAGCATTTT | CASSAVRGQPQHF
TRBJ2-1 | TRBD2 | . | TRBV18 | TGTGCCAGCTCACCAGACCAGACTAGCGGGAGCAATGAGCAGTTCTTC | CASSPDQTSGSNEQFF
TRBJ1-1 | TRBD1 | . | TRBV7-9 | TGTGCCAGCAGCTTAGCGGGACAGGGTTTGCCTGAAGCTTTCTTT | CASSLAGQGLPEAFF
TRBJ2-4 | TRBD1 | few | TRBV19 | TGTGCCAGTGGGATACAGGGGGCATCCAAAAACATTCAGTACTTC | CASGIQGASKNIQYF
TRBJ2-7 | . | . | TRBV18 | TGTGCCAGCTCATCCCCGGCCTACGAGCAGTACTTC | CASSSPAYEQYF
TRBJ1-1 | . | few | TRBV19 | TGTGCCAGTATGGGGCGGACTATGAACACTGAAGCTTTCTTT | CASMGRTMNTEAFF
TRBJ1-1 | . | few | TRBV27 | TGTGCCAGCAGCCCCTGGGCGGGATGGACTGAAGCTTTCTTT | CASSPWAGWTEAFF
TRBJ2-5 | TRBD1 | few | TRBV29-1 | TGCAGCGGCACCAGGGGGCACGAGACCCAGTACTTC | CSGTRGHETQYF
TRBJ1-2 | . | . | TRBV9 | TGTGCCAGCAGCGTAGTGGGGGGTACGGTGAATGGCTACACCTTC | CASSVVGGTVNGYTF
TRBJ2-1 | . | . | TRBV6-5 | TGTGCCAGCAGTCGGGAGCGCCGAGGGAATGAGCAGTTCTTC | CASSRERRGNEQFF
TRBJ1-2 | . | . | TRBV28 | TGTGCCAGCAGTTTTGAGGGAGCCAGGTACTATGGCTACACCTTC | CASSFEGARYYGYTF
TRBJ2-7 | TRBD2 | few | TRBV6-5 | TGTGCCAGCAGTTCCCGACTAGCGGGAGGAGGTACGGAGCAGTACTTC | CASSSRLAGGGTEQYF
TRBJ1-1 | . | . | TRBV29-1 | TGCAGCGCCGTGGGGACGGGGGATGACACTGAAGCTTTCTTT | CSAVGTGDDTEAFF
TRBJ2-2 | TRBD1 | . | TRBV2 | TGTGCCAGCAGTGTTCGTATAGGACAGGACGGCGGGGAGCTGTTTTTT | CASSVRIGQDGGELFF
TRBJ2-5 | TRBD2 | few | TRBV11-2 | TGTGCCAGCAGCTTAAGGCTAGCGGGAGGGAGGGAGACCCAGTACTTC | CASSLRLAGGRETQYF
TRBJ1-5 | . | . | TRBV19 | TGTGCGGCGGCGACAGTTCCTACCTATAGCAATCAGCCCCAGCATTTT | CAAATVPTYSNQPQHF
TRBJ2-7 | TRBD2 | few | TRBV5-1 | TGCGCCAGCAGCTGGGGTCCTAGCGGGCCCAACGAGCAGTACTTC | CASSWGPSGPNEQYF
TRBJ2-2 | . | . | TRBV2 | TGTGCCACCAGACCCGAGCGGGCCGGGGAGCTGTTTTTT | CATRPERAGELFF
TRBJ2-5 | . | few | TRBV15 | TGTGCCACCAAAAGGGGGGGTCAGACACAAGAGACCCAGTACTTC | CATKRGGQTQETQYF
TRBJ1-2 | TRBD1 | few | TRBV7-9 | TGTGCCAGCAGCAGGGACAGGGTTGACGGCTACACCTTC | CASSRDRVDGYTF
TRBJ2-7 | TRBD1 | few | TRBV11-2 | TGTGCCAGCAGCTTAGAAATCGGGACAGGGGGATCCTACGAGCAGTACTTC | CASSLEIGTGGSYEQYF
TRBJ1-5 | . | . | TRBV29-1 | TGCAGCGTTGTAGTCGCAGGGATTAATCAGCCCCAGCATTTT | CSVVVAGINQPQHF
TRBJ2-1 | . | . | TRBV9 | TGTGCCAGCAGCCCCTATACGAGCAATGAGCAGTTCTTC | CASSPYTSNEQFF
TRBJ1-1 | . | . | TRBV11-2 | TGTGCCAGCAGCCAGACCCTAGCCGGCACTGAAGCTTTCTTT | CASSQTLAGTEAFF
TRBJ2-7 | TRBD2 | . | TRBV30 | TGTGCCTGGAGTGTGACTAGCGGGATCTACGAGCAGTACTTC | CAWSVTSGIYEQYF
TRBJ2-1 | TRBD1 | few | TRBV4-3 | TGCGCCAGCAGCCAAGCATCGGACAGGGGACTCTACAATGAGCAGTTCTTC | CASSQASDRGLYNEQFF
TRBJ2-6 | . | . | TRBV6-6 | TGTGCCAGCAGTTCCCAGGGCGACGGGGCCAACGTCCTGACTTTC | CASSSQGDGANVLTF
TRBJ2-3 | . | . | TRBV21-1 | TGTGCCAGCAGCAATGGGGGCTGGGACGTAGTGGCCGATACGCAGTATTTT | CASSNGGWDVVADTQYF
TRBJ1-4 | TRBD1 | few | TRBV29-1 | TGCAGCGTTGGACAGGGAACAACTAATGAAAAACTGTTTTTT | CSVGQGTTNEKLFF
TRBJ2-5 | . | . | TRBV11-2 | TGTGCCAGCAGCCTACAAGAGACCCAGTACTTC | CASSLQETQYF
TRBJ2-2 | TRBD1 | . | TRBV30 | TGTGCCTGGGATTTAGACAGGGGTTACACCGGGGAGCTGTTTTTT | CAWDLDRGYTGELFF
TRBJ1-2 | . | few | TRBV10-3 | TGTGCCATCACTGAACACAGAGCTAACTATGGCTACACCTTC | CAITEHRANYGYTF